This TCR beta chain is from a study of CD8+ T cells in alopecia areata (dated by TCRdb to 2016 to 2019). A note on the overall study: The study used high-throughput TCRbeta sequencing to examine T cell clonal expansion in alopecia areata, in both the C3H/HeJ mouse model and human patients. RNA was obtained with the PAXgene miRNA kit for fixed scalp, the miRNeasy kit for PBMCs, and the RNeasy kit for mouse skin. Clonality in the scalp was compared among normal scalp (n=4), patchy alopecia areata scalp (n=8), and alopecia totalis/universalis scalp (n=8). TCRbeta CDR3 regions were amplified by immunoSEQ multiplex PCR with 35 Vbeta forward and 13 Jbeta reverse primers. Human TCRbeta sequencing covered scalp tissue and sorted CD4+ and CD8+ peripheral blood T cells from patchy and totalis/universalis alopecia areata patients and healthy controls.

Here is what the overall study found, with its caveats: Compared with mice, TCR sequences shared between patients were less clear, possibly partly because of HLA diversity across the patient population. Compared with normal scalp, lesional scalp, particularly in alopecia totalis/universalis, had higher clonality and more expanded CD8+ clones, which suggests antigenic drive. Scalp TCR repertoire analysis is complicated because resident alphabeta T cells in normal human skin are also sequenced, whereas mouse skin is dominated by gammadelta T cells.

The CDR3 runs 12 residues from the cysteine to the phenylalanine. Only the CDR3 part of the read is kept: 36 bases, read in frame from the first base. The germline V gene encodes CDR1 SQVTM and CDR2 ANQGSEA. The junction shows trimming of 4 bases on V and 7 bases on J, and the gene matches do not reach 5 bases of it. To prepare the library, the immunoSEQ multiplex PCR assay was applied. RNA was extracted from all samples and reverse transcribed into cDNA, which served as template for TCR sequencing. SuperScript III was used to make first-strand cDNA, primed with a 2:1 mix of oligo-dT and random hexamers. A synthetic immune receptor repertoire was used to measure amplification bias, and any remaining bias was corrected computationally. Per the authors' processing: Raw reads were preprocessed to remove errors, and CDR3 was defined according to IMGT conventions as the region from the conserved cysteine to phenylalanine. Clonality was computed as 1 minus the Shannon entropy, with the entropy normalized by log2 of the number of productive unique TCRs. Whether scalp clones were CD4 or CD8 was inferred by matching scalp TCRbeta sequences against CD4 and CD8 repertoires sorted from blood. In its TCRdb copy, this immuneACCESS table keeps in-frame sequences only and misses some clones. Where compared with another copy, unresolved V genes explain less than half of these, and the others have no known cause. The DNA gave D and trimming, while V, J and clone size come from that table. Here the sample has around 150,000 clones; around 55% occur a single time. The ten largest account for less than 5% of the sample.

In the case of this clone: This receptor's antigen is unknown. No base qualities exist here, and no much larger clone lies one base off it.

PBMCs were isolated by density centrifugation and stained for CD3, CD4 and CD8, and CD4+ and CD8+ T cells were sorted on a FACSAria. Scalp biopsies and blood samples were obtained from unaffected controls. The clonotype comes from a human donor in good health. Input material: CD4+ T cells sorted from blood. The sequence joins TRBV29-1 to TRBJ2-7; 9 nucleotides in the junction match TRBD2. The base sequence is TGCAGCGTTGGCCTAGCGGGATGGGAGCAGTACTTC. It codes for CSVGLAGWEQYF.